These 19 T cell receptor beta chains came from one sample sequenced in a study of OX40 agonist ivuxolimab in advanced cancers. The method was immunoSEQ multiplex PCR; TCRdb's version includes in-frame clones alone and lacks a portion of them. The sample yields approximately 77,000 clones, roughly four fifths seen once. The sample in question was CD4+ or CD8+ T cells sorted from blood, obtained in a trial of the OX40 agonist ivuxolimab. All receptors come from an adult with an advanced solid tumor such as melanoma, head and neck, liver or kidney cancer.

The chain has TRBV28 and TRBJ2-3; no firm D call. CDR3 length equals 16 residues. CDR1 MDHEN and CDR2 SYDVKM come from the germline V gene. The V gene lost 6 bases and the J gene lost 3 bases, with 19 bases spanning the gap. The CDR3 here is CASRKSTSTRTDTQYF. In DNA form, the CDR3 reads TGTGCCAGCAGGAAATCGACCTCGACTCGAACAGATACGCAGTATTTT.

This clone appeared a single time. The chain joins TRBV5-6 to TRBJ2-3; TRBD2 aligns across 7 bases. This CDR3 has 15 residues. With V trimmed by 4 bases and J by 2 bases, 7 bases remained unmatched. Germline assignment: CDR1 SGHDT and CDR2 YYEEEE. DNA of the CDR3: TGTGCCAGCAGCCTACCGACTAGCTTCACAGATACGCAGTATTTT. Translation gives CASSLPTSFTDTQYF.

CDR3 sequence (DNA): TGTGCCAGCAGTGAAATCAGTTGGCAGGATTCACCCCTCCACTTT. As protein: CASSEISWQDSPLHF. The rearrangement joins TRBV25-1 to TRBJ1-6; D is undetermined. Looked up from germline, CDR1 is MGHDK and CDR2 is SYGVNS. V was trimmed by 2 bases and J by 8 bases, leaving 13 bases between them. The CDR3 is 15 amino acids.

The gene calls are TRBV7-9 and TRBJ2-5, with 12 bases lining up with TRBD2. CDR1 is SEHNR, CDR2 FQNEAQ, per germline (reference sequence). The CDR3 loop spans 15 amino acids. V shed 6 bases and J 0 bases; nucleotides not matched to a gene: 2. DNA of the CDR3: TGTGCCAGCAGGGGGACTAGCGGGCACCAAGAGACCCAGTACTTC. Translated, it gives CASRGTSGHQETQYF.

This chain joins TRBV6-5 and TRBJ2-7; either TRBD1 or TRBD2 may fit D (5 bases each). CDR3 length: 13 residues. Germline V gene data show CDR1 as MNHEY and CDR2 as SVGAGI. Trimming took 6 bases from V and 4 from J, leaving 13 bases between them. The CDR3: CASSRDGPYEQYF. CDR3 nucleotide sequence: TGTGCCAGCAGCCGGGACGGCCCATACGAGCAGTACTTC.

V is TRBV14 and J is TRBJ2-7; 7 bases agree with TRBD1. Trimming at V came to 5 bases and at J to 0 bases, leaving 4 bases not matched to a gene. CDR1 and CDR2 (germline): SGHDN, FVKESK. This CDR3 is built from 14 residues. Written as DNA, the CDR3 is TGTGCCAGCAGCTTCCGGGACAGCTCCTACGAGCAGTACTTC. Protein sequence: CASSFRDSSYEQYF.

V usage is TRBV27 and J usage is TRBJ1-6; no clear D. Trimming removed 3 bases from V and 11 bases from J, with 20 bases in between. Germline values: CDR1 MNHEY, CDR2 SMNVEV (reference sequence). CDR3 size: 16 residues. The CDR3 loop is CASSFIPGGSFAPLHF. CDR3 in DNA: TGTGCCAGCAGTTTTATCCCGGGAGGATCATTCGCACCCCTCCACTTT.

The chain recombines TRBV4-3 with TRBJ2-1; possible D gene TRBD2, 5 bases. The CDR3 loop spans 16 amino acids. Trimming removed 0 bases from V and 3 bases from J, with 12 bases in between. Germline V gene sequence: CDR1 LGHNA, CDR2 YSLEER. The CDR3, as DNA: TGCGCCAGCAGCCAAGATCAACTAGTGCTCTACAATGAGCAGTTCTTC. As protein: CASSQDQLVLYNEQFF.

This chain uses TRBV18 with TRBJ2-1; D gene unclear. Trimming pared 1 base from V and 1 base from J, leaving 8 bases between. CDR1 is KGHSH, CDR2 LQKENI, per germline. CDR3 length: 15 residues. DNA of the CDR3: TGTGCCAGCTCACCACTAGATGGGTCCTACAATGAGCAGTTCTTC. Protein: CASSPLDGSYNEQFF.

This clone has only a few counts. This chain links TRBV19 with TRBJ2-1, with D perhaps matching TRBD2 (6 bases). Germline CDR1 and CDR2: LNHDA and SQIVND (reference sequence). The CDR3 length is 15 residues. Between the trimmed V and J ends, which lost 4 bases and 0 bases, there was a span of 10 bases. CDR3 DNA sequence: TGTGCCAGTAGTACCCAGGGAGGCTCCTACAATGAGCAGTTCTTC. Its protein product is CASSTQGGSYNEQFF.

The table lists this clone with a count of one. The genes are TRBV6-1 and TRBJ1-2; 7 nucleotides agree with TRBD1. The germline V gene has CDR1 MNHNS and CDR2 SASEGT. V dropped 6 bases and J dropped 4; count of bases not matched to a gene: 8. CDR3 length: 14 amino acids. The CDR3 DNA is TGTGCCAGCAGGGTCGGACAGGTTGGCTATGGCTACACCTTC. Protein product: CASRVGQVGYGYTF.

The V and J genes are TRBV5-8 and TRBJ1-1, with D hard to call. CDR3 length: 14 residues. Germline CDR1 reads SGHTS; CDR2 reads YDEGEE. The V gene lost 0 bases and the J gene lost 0 bases, with 6 bases spanning the gap. The CDR3 is CASSLVLMNTEAFF. The CDR3 coding sequence is TGTGCCAGCAGCTTGGTACTGATGAACACTGAAGCTTTCTTT.

V usage is TRBV28 and J usage is TRBJ2-7, with 13 nucleotides matching TRBD2. The ends lost 5 bases at V and 0 bases at J; junction bases unmatched: 13. Germline V gives CDR1 MDHEN, CDR2 SYDVKM. The CDR3 is 19 amino acids. The CDR3 loop reads CASSITSGGALNPSYEQYF. For the CDR3, the DNA is TGTGCCAGCAGTATCACTAGCGGGGGGGCTTTAAACCCCTCCTACGAGCAGTACTTC.

This chain joins TRBV7-2 and TRBJ2-7; D is perhaps TRBD1 (5 bases). CDR1 and CDR2 from the germline V gene are SGHTA and FQGNSA. The CDR3 is 14 residues long. The germline V and J ends were trimmed by 1 base and 4 bases, with 11 bases remaining between them. For the CDR3, the DNA is TGTGCCAGCAGCTTAGTTCAGGGTAGTTACGAGCAGTACTTC. This gives the protein CASSLVQGSYEQYF. The variable domain in full, completed from reference TRBV7-2 and TRBJ2-7, reads GAGVSQSPSNKVTEKGKDVELRCDPISGHTALYWYRQSLGQGLEFLIYFQGNSAPDKSGLPSDRFSAERTGGSVSTLTIQRTQQEDSAVYLCASSLVQGSYEQYFGPGTRLTVT.

The chain carries TRBV6-1 and TRBJ2-5; D is perhaps TRBD1 or TRBD2 (5 bases each). The V gene's germline CDR1 is MNHNS and CDR2 SASEGT. The CDR3 has 16 residues. V dropped 0 bases and J dropped 5 bases, with 16 bases sitting between them. The CDR3 DNA reads TGTGCCAGCAGTGAAGCGCACGCCTTCGAGGGGGAGACCCAGTACTTC. It encodes CASSEAHAFEGETQYF.

The chain employs TRBV5-8 and TRBJ2-2, with unresolved D. The V and J ends lost 3 bases and 5 bases respectively, with 11 bases between them. The germline CDR1 and CDR2 sequences are SGHTS and YDEGEE. The CDR3 length is 14 residues. The CDR3 here is CASSYHLGTGELFF. The CDR3, as DNA: TGTGCCAGCAGCTACCACCTCGGGACCGGGGAGCTGTTTTTT. Combining the CDR3 with reference TRBV5-8 and TRBJ2-2 gives the whole variable domain EAGVTQSPTHLIKTRGQQATLRCSPISGHTSVYWYQQALGLGLQFLLWYDEGEERNRGNFPPRFSGRQFPNYSSELNVNALELEDSALYLCASSYHLGTGELFFGEGSRLTVL.

DNA for the CDR3: TGTGCCAGTAAATTCGGGACGGCGAACACCGGGGAGCTGTTTTTT. Residues: CASKFGTANTGELFF. The chain has TRBV19 and TRBJ2-2; D is perhaps TRBD1 or TRBD2 (5 bases each). Trimming pared 7 bases from V and 0 bases from J, leaving 12 bases between. The V gene's germline CDR1 is LNHDA and CDR2 SQIVND (reference sequence). CDR3 length: 15 amino acids.

V and J are TRBV18 and TRBJ1-1; no firm D call. Germline CDR1 reads KGHSH; CDR2 reads LQKENI. This CDR3 spans 13 amino acids. Trimming stripped 6 bases from V and 1 base from J, with 9 bases between. The CDR3 sequence is CASSDLRNTEAFF. In DNA form, the CDR3 reads TGTGCCAGCTCGGACCTGCGGAACACTGAAGCTTTCTTT.

This chain connects TRBV7-9 to TRBJ1-5; D is unresolved. The germline V gene has CDR1 SEHNR and CDR2 FQNEAQ (reference sequence). The CDR3 totals 14 residues. The V and J ends lost 5 bases and 4 bases respectively, with 12 bases between them. The CDR3 is CASSPLEANQPQHF. CDR3 coding DNA: TGTGCCAGCAGCCCTCTTGAAGCGAATCAGCCCCAGCATTTT. Combining the CDR3 with reference TRBV7-9 and TRBJ1-5 gives the whole variable domain DTGVSQNPRHKITKRGQNVTFRCDPISEHNRLYWYRQTLGQGPEFLTYFQNEAQLEKSRLLSDRFSAERPKGSFSTLEIQRTEQGDSAMYLCASSPLEANQPQHFGDGTRLSIL.